This passage covers 30 T cell receptor beta chains from one sample sequenced in a study of blood T cells in healthy people across ages. Together with a sample-barcoded 5' primer, a J-beta primer mix was included in a second PCR lasting roughly 6 to 12 cycles. TCRdb analysed the 5' RACE reads with MiXCR anew, one entry per CDR3 protein. The sample has around 1,000,000 distinct CDR3 sequences, approximately 25% seen once; the top ten hold 0.65% to 0.75%. The same data also contributed to another study, on T cells of mothers and their children.

Sequenced material: blood. The source of these receptors is a girl aged 2-10 years in good health.

The CDR3, as DNA: TGTGCCAGCAGTGCGGGACTACTCCTCGGCGGGGAGCTGTTTTTT. Its translation is CASSAGLLLGGELFF. This chain uses TRBV12-3 or TRBV12-4 with TRBJ2-2; 7 positions match TRBD2. The CDR3 has 15 amino acids. V lost 5 bases to trimming and J lost 7 bases; unmatched junction nucleotides: 10.

This clonotype showed up many times. The chain couples TRBV3-1 to TRBJ2-1, with D possibly being TRBD2 (7 bases). V was pared by 0 bases and J by 6 bases, with 21 bases between. Per germline, CDR1 LGHDT and CDR2 YNNKEL (reference sequence). The CDR3 contains 18 residues. The CDR3 protein is CASSQEGGMGGSINEQFF. CDR3 DNA sequence: TGTGCCAGCAGCCAAGAAGGGGGTATGGGGGGGTCTATCAATGAGCAGTTCTTC.

This clonotype occurred a few times. The chain is built from TRBV4-1 and TRBJ2-5; D gene unclear. Germline CDR1 MGHRA, CDR2 YSYEKL. Trimming took off 1 base at V and 3 bases at J, with 18 bases between the two ends. The CDR3 is 17 amino acids. The CDR3 loop is CASSQVEGGGLEETQYF. The DNA for the CDR3 is TGCGCCAGCAGCCAAGTCGAAGGCGGTGGATTAGAAGAGACCCAGTACTTC.

This clonotype appeared many times. J is TRBJ2-1 and V is TRBV7-9, with D maybe TRBD1 (5 bases). V lost 6 bases and J 3 bases, leaving 9 bases between the germline ends. Per the germline V gene, CDR1 is SEHNR and CDR2 is FQNEAQ (reference sequence). The CDR3 is made up of 13 amino acids. The CDR3 DNA reads TGTGCCAGCAGTTCCAGGGACTACAATGAGCAGTTCTTC. Its protein product is CASSSRDYNEQFF.

The V call is TRBV5-1, the J call TRBJ2-5; perhaps TRBD1 as D (6 bases). V gave up 9 bases and J gave up 3 bases, with 21 bases separating them. The CDR3 has 15 amino acids. From germline, CDR1 is SGHRS and CDR2 YFSETQ. The CDR3 loop is CANRTTGTSEETQYF. As DNA, the CDR3 is TGCGCCAACAGGACAACCGGGACATCCGAAGAGACCCAGTACTTC. Combining the CDR3 with reference TRBV5-1 and TRBJ2-5 gives the whole variable domain KAGVTQTPRYLIKTRGQQVTLSCSPISGHRSVSWYQQTPGQGLQFLFEYFSETQRNKGNFPGRFSGRQFSNSRSEMNVSTLELGDSALYLCANRTTGTSEETQYFGPGTRLLVL.

This clonotype came up a few times. One end of the junction fails to match germline, which may point to a read error. V is TRBV5-1 and J is TRBJ1-1; no reliable D call. Germline V lookup: CDR1 SGHRS, CDR2 YFSETQ. The CDR3 sequence is 14 residues long. The CDR3 nucleotides read TGTGCCAGCAGTACTCGTACGGTGAACACTGAAGCTTTCTTT. This codes for CASSTRTVNTEAFF.

In this sample, this clonotype turned up a few times. The rearrangement joins TRBV12-3 or TRBV12-4 to TRBJ1-5; 8 nucleotides match TRBD1. The CDR3 contains 15 residues. After removal of 5 bases from V and 7 bases from J, the junction contained 10 bases not matched to a gene. The CDR3 nucleotides read TGTGCCAGCAGTGCGGGGACAGGAGTTGGCCAGCCCCAGCATTTT. Translation gives CASSAGTGVGQPQHF.

This rearrangement joins TRBV27 to TRBJ1-2; 8 bases align to TRBD1. The CDR3 loop spans 14 amino acids. Per the germline V gene, CDR1 is MNHEY and CDR2 is SMNVEV (reference sequence). V was clipped by 4 bases and J by 2 bases; unmatched bases: 3. DNA of the CDR3: TGTGCCAGCAGTTCAGGGGGCGAGAACTATGGCTACACCTTC. It encodes CASSSGGENYGYTF.

This clonotype was observed a few times. This CDR3 is CSAPKFMVYNEQFF. CDR3 bases: TGCAGTGCCCCGAAATTTATGGTTTACAATGAGCAGTTCTTC. The chain joins TRBV20-1 to TRBJ2-1; D gene uncertain. Germline V gene data show CDR1 as DFQATT and CDR2 as SNEGSKA (reference sequence). The CDR3 runs 14 residues. V lost 6 bases to trimming and J lost 4 bases, with 16 bases between them.

There are a few counts of this clonotype. The rearrangement links TRBV15 to TRBJ1-1; no reliable D call. Per germline, CDR1 LNHNV and CDR2 YYDKDF (reference sequence). V dropped 0 bases and J dropped 9 bases, with 20 bases sitting between them. The CDR3 is 16 residues long. The CDR3 sequence: CATSRDQREGRGKAFF. In DNA, the CDR3 is TGTGCCACCAGCAGAGATCAACGCGAAGGACGAGGCAAAGCTTTCTTT.

The chain joins TRBV11-3 to TRBJ2-4; no clear D gene. V was clipped by 1 base and J by 8 bases, with 9 bases between them. This CDR3 has 13 amino acids. Germline assignment: CDR1 SGHNT and CDR2 YENEEA. CDR3 sequence reads: CASSLVSVDIQYF. CDR3 bases: TGTGCCAGCAGCTTAGTGTCCGTTGACATTCAGTACTTC. Full variable domain (remainder filled in from reference TRBV11-3 and TRBJ2-4): EAGVVQSPRYKIIEKKQPVAFWCNPISGHNTLYWYLQNLGQGPELLIRYENEEAVDDSQLPKDRFSAERLKGVDSTLKIQPAELGDSAVYLCASSLVSVDIQYFGAGTRLSVL.

The chain is built from TRBV24-1 and TRBJ2-5; no reliable D call. The CDR3 is 13 residues long. Germline V gives CDR1 KGHDR, CDR2 SFDVKD. V lost 1 base, J lost 4 bases, and 6 bases lay in between. CDR3: CATSDFYRETQYF. CDR3 in DNA: TGTGCCACCAGTGATTTTTACCGAGAGACCCAGTACTTC.

This clonotype was counted a few times. This chain joins TRBV29-1 and TRBJ2-5; D may be TRBD2 (7 bases). The V end lost 4 bases, the J end lost 4 bases, and 13 bases lay between the germline ends. This CDR3 region has 13 residues. Germline loops: CDR1 SQVTM, CDR2 ANQGSEA. CDR3 DNA: TGCAGCGTTGTCGGAGGGGGGGGAGAGACCCAGTACTTC. Amino acids: CSVVGGGGETQYF.

The chain uses TRBV20-1 and TRBJ2-5; D not resolved. The J call may be in error: the DNA end matches TRBJ2-7 better. Germline V gives CDR1 DFQATT, CDR2 SNEGSKA (reference sequence). The CDR3 runs to 14 residues. The CDR3 loop is CSATQRLAAYEQYF. Written as DNA, the CDR3 is TGCAGTGCTACCCAGCGACTCGCGGCATACGAGCAGTACTTC.

This clonotype has more than one count but fewer than ten. This CDR3 reads CASSRGQGGSGANVLTF. As DNA, the CDR3 is TGTGCCAGTAGTAGGGGACAGGGTGGAAGCGGGGCCAACGTCCTGACTTTC. V and J are TRBV19 and TRBJ2-6; 9 positions agree with TRBD1. The CDR3 is made up of 17 amino acids. Trimming cost V 4 bases and J 4 bases; bases outside gene matches: 8. Germline loops: CDR1 LNHDA, CDR2 SQIVND (reference sequence).

The chain uses TRBV2 and TRBJ2-5; no reliable D call. The J call is uncertain, as TRBJ2-1 better fits the DNA end. The CDR3 has 12 residues. Germline V gene data show CDR1 as SNHLY and CDR2 as FYNNEI. CDR3 DNA sequence: TGTGCCAGCGGACGCCGTGCGGAGAAACAGTTCTTC. Translating it yields CASGRRAEKQFF.

This clonotype showed up just a few times. The rearrangement joins TRBV12-3 or TRBV12-4 to TRBJ2-5, with D possibly called TRBD1 or TRBD2 (5 bases each). The J call is uncertain, as TRBJ2-7 better fits the DNA end. The CDR3 spans 14 residues. The CDR3 sequence is CASSFEGNANEQYF. CDR3 bases: TGTGCCAGCAGTTTTGAGGGGAACGCGAACGAGCAGTACTTC.

In its sample, this clonotype was seen a few times. One junction end disagrees with the germline gene, perhaps due to a read error. V usage is TRBV20-1 and J usage is TRBJ2-1; no reliable D call. This CDR3 comprises 14 residues. Germline loops: CDR1 DFQATT, CDR2 SNEGSKA (reference sequence). For the CDR3, the DNA is TGCAGTGCCAGAGGCGCACCTGGCAACAATGAGCAGTTCTTC. It specifies CSARGAPGNNEQFF.

J is TRBJ1-1 and V is TRBV29-1; D is unclear. CDR3 size: 13 residues. Germline assignment: CDR1 SQVTM and CDR2 ANQGSEA. Trimming pared 5 bases from V and 0 bases from J, leaving 10 bases between. In DNA form, the CDR3 reads TGCAGCGTTATGGGTTTGGTGAACACTGAAGCTTTCTTT. Its protein product is CSVMGLVNTEAFF.

Points on this clonotype: Relative to the germline gene, one junction end is altered; a read error may explain this. The chain carries TRBV7-7 and TRBJ2-5; 8 bases agree with TRBD1. Germline CDR1 is SSHAT and CDR2 is FNYEAQ (reference sequence). This CDR3 has 14 amino acids. The CDR3 loop reads CASSHDRGWKTQYF. The CDR3 DNA is TGTGCTAGCAGCCACGACAGGGGTTGGAAGACCCAGTACTTC.

V and J are TRBV7-2 and TRBJ2-1; no clear D gene. Deletions cut 5 bases from V and 0 bases from J, with 11 bases between. The CDR3 covers 15 residues. Per germline, CDR1 SGHTA and CDR2 FQGNSA. In DNA form, the CDR3 reads TGTGCCAGCAGCCCCCAACGGAGCTCCTACAATGAGCAGTTCTTC. This gives the protein CASSPQRSSYNEQFF.

This chain's CDR3 is CASSERLAGGPSTQYF. The DNA for the CDR3 is TGTGCCAGCAGTGAAAGGCTAGCGGGAGGGCCTAGTACGCAGTATTTT. The chain carries TRBV6-1 and TRBJ2-3; 12 nucleotides match TRBD2. CDR1 is MNHNS, CDR2 SASEGT, per germline. V was pared by 2 bases and J by 8 bases, with 8 bases of the junction left unmatched. The length of the CDR3 is 16 residues.

This chain links TRBV5-5 with TRBJ2-1, with a tentative D call TRBD1 (6 bases). V was shortened by 3 bases and J by 3 bases, with 13 bases between the two germline ends. The CDR3 has 15 residues. Germline V gene lookup returns CDR1 SGHKS and CDR2 YYEKEE (reference sequence). The CDR3 loop is CASSSYRDFYNEQFF. The CDR3 DNA reads as TGTGCCAGCAGCTCCTACAGGGATTTCTACAATGAGCAGTTCTTC.

The V gene is TRBV20-1, the J gene TRBJ2-1; D unresolved. CDR1 is DFQATT and CDR2 is SNEGSKA in the germline V gene (reference sequence). V dropped 3 bases and J dropped 0 bases, with 21 bases sitting between them. The CDR3 covers 18 residues. The CDR3 DNA reads as TGCAGTGCTAGGCACTCCCCCGACCTGACCTCCTCCTACAATGAGCAGTTCTTC. Translating it yields CSARHSPDLTSSYNEQFF.

This clonotype was found a few times. The chain links TRBV2 to TRBJ2-2, with 8 bases fitting TRBD2. The V gene's germline CDR1 is SNHLY and CDR2 FYNNEI. This CDR3 contains 14 residues. V trimming: 11 bases; J trimming: 6 bases; junction bases outside the gene matches: 11. The CDR3 sequence is CAANRGGGSGELFF. DNA for the CDR3: TGTGCCGCCAACCGGGGGGGCGGGTCCGGGGAGCTGTTTTTT.

The chain recombines TRBV27 with TRBJ1-2, with a possible D match to TRBD1 (6 bases). This CDR3 has 16 amino acids. Per germline, CDR1 MNHEY and CDR2 SMNVEV (reference sequence). V was pared by 0 bases and J by 0 bases, with 11 bases between. The CDR3 DNA sequence: TGTGCCAGCAGTTTATCGATACAGGGAGCTAACTATGGCTACACCTTC. This encodes CASSLSIQGANYGYTF.

The gene calls are TRBV7-9 and TRBJ2-3, with 11 bases fitting TRBD2. Germline lookup yields CDR1 SEHNR and CDR2 FQNEAQ (reference sequence). The CDR3 sequence is 17 residues long. V trimming: 4 bases; J trimming: 6 bases; junction bases outside the gene matches: 12. In nucleotides, the CDR3 is TGTGCCAGCAGCTCTGTACTAGCGGGGGCCGTCTGGGATACGCAGTATTTT. Its translation: CASSSVLAGAVWDTQYF.

The J gene is TRBJ2-5, the V gene TRBV27; D is ambiguous. The J call may be wrong; the DNA end is better matched by TRBJ2-7. The CDR3 has 13 residues. Germline V gene sequence: CDR1 MNHEY, CDR2 SMNVEV (reference sequence). The CDR3 region is CASSVNGVYEQYF. CDR3 coding DNA: TGTGCCAGCAGCGTAAATGGGGTATACGAGCAGTACTTC.

V and J are TRBV12-3 or TRBV12-4 and TRBJ1-4; the match to TRBD1 covers 7 bases. The length of the CDR3 is 15 residues. J gave up 5 bases and V 3 bases, and 6 bases lay outside the gene matches. As DNA, the CDR3 is TGTGCCAGCAGTTTCTCAGGGGGGACGAATGAAAAACTGTTTTTT. This translates into CASSFSGGTNEKLFF.

The chain uses TRBV5-1 and TRBJ2-5; 9 bases match TRBD2. CDR1 is SGHRS and CDR2 is YFSETQ in the germline V gene. This CDR3 has 17 residues. The ends lost 0 bases at V and 0 bases at J; junction bases unmatched: 6. The CDR3 DNA reads as TGCGCCAGCAGCTTGGAGATTAGCGGGAGTTACCAAGAGACCCAGTACTTC. Protein product: CASSLEISGSYQETQYF.